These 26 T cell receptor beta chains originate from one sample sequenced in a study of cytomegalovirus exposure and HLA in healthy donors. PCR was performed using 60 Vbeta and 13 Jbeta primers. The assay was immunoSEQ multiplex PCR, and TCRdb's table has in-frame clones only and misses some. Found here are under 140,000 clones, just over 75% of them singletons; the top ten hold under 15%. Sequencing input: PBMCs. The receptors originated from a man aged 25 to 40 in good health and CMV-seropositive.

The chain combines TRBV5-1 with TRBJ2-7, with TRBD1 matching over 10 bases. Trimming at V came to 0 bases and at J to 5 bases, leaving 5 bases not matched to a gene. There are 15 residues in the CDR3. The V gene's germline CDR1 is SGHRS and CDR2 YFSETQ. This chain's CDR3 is CASSLGQGALNEQYF. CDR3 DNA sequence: TGCGCCAGCAGCTTGGGACAGGGGGCTTTGAACGAGCAGTACTTC.

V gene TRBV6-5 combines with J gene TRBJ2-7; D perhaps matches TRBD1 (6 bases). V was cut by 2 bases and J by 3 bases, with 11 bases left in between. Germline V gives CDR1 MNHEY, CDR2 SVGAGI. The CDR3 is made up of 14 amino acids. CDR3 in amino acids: CASSYGQFGYEQYF. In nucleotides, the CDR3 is TGTGCCAGCAGTTACGGACAGTTCGGCTACGAGCAGTACTTC.

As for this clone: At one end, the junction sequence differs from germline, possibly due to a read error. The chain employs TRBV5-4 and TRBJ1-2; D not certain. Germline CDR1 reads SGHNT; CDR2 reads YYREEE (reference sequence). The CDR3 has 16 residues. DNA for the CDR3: TGTGCCAGCAGCTTGGAGTTCGGGGTAGCTAACTATGGCCACACCTTC. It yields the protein CASSLEFGVANYGHTF. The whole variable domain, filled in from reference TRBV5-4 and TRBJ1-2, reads ETGVTQSPTHLIKTRGQQVTLRCSSQSGHNTVSWYQQALGQGPQFIFQYYREEENGRGNFPPRFSGLQFPNYSSELNVNALELDDSALYLCASSLEFGVANYGHTFGSGTRLTVV.

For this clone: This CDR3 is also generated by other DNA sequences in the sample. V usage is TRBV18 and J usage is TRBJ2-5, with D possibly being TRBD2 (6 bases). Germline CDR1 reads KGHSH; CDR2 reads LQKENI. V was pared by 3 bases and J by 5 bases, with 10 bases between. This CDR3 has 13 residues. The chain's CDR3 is CASSPAGSETQYF. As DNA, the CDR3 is TGTGCCAGCTCACCGGCGGGATCTGAGACCCAGTACTTC.

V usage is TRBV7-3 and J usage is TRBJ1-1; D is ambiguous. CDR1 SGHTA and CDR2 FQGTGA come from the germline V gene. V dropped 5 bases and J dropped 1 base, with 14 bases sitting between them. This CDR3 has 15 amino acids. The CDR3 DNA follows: TGTGCCAGCAGCGTCGGGGTTCCGGGGAACACTGAAGCTTTCTTT. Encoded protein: CASSVGVPGNTEAFF.

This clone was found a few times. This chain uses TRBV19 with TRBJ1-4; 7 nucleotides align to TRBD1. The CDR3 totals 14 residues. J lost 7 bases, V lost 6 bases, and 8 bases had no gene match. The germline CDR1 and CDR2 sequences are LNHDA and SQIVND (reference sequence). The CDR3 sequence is CASSPTGIVEKLFF. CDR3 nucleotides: TGTGCCAGTAGCCCGACAGGGATCGTTGAAAAACTGTTTTTT.

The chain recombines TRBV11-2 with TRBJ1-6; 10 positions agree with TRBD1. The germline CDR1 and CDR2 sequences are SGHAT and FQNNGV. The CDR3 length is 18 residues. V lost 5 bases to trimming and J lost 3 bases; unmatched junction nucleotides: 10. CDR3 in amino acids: CASSPRDRGGSYNSPLHF. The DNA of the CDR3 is TGTGCCAGCAGCCCCAGGGACAGGGGAGGTAGCTATAATTCACCCCTCCACTTT.

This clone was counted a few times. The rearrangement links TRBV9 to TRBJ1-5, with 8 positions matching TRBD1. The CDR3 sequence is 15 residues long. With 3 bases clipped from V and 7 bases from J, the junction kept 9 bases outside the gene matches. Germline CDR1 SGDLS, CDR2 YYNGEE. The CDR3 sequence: CASSATPTGGQPQHF. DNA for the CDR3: TGTGCCAGCAGCGCGACACCCACAGGGGGGCAGCCCCAGCATTTT.

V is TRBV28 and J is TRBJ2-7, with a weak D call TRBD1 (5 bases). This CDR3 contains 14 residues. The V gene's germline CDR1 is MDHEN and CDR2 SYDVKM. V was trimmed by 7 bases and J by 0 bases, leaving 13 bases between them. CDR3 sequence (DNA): TGTGCCAGCATACGGCAGGGCTACTCCTACGAGCAGTACTTC. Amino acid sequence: CASIRQGYSYEQYF.

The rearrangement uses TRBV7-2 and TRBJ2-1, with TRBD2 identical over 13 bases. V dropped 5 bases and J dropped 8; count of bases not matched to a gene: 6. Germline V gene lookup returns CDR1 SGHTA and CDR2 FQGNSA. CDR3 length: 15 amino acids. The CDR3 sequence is CASSRGLAGTDEQFF. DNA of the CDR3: TGTGCCAGCAGCCGGGGACTAGCGGGAACTGATGAGCAGTTCTTC.

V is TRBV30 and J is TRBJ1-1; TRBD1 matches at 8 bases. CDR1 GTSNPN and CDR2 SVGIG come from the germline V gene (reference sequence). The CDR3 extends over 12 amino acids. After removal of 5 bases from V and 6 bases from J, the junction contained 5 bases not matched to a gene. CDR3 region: CAWGGQAAEAFF. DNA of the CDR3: TGTGCCTGGGGGGGACAGGCCGCTGAAGCTTTCTTT.

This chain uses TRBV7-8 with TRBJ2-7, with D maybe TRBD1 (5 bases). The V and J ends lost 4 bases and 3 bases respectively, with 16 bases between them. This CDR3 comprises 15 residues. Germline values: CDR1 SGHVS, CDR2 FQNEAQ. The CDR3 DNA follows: TGTGCCAGCAGCTCATTAGAGACAGTGATCTACGAGCAGTACTTC. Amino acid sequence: CASSSLETVIYEQYF.

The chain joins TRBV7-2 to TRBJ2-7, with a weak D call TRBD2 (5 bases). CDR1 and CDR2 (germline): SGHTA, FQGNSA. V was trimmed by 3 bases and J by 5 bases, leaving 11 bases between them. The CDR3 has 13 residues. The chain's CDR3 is CASSFEGTDEQYF. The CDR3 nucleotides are TGTGCCAGCAGCTTCGAGGGAACCGACGAGCAGTACTTC.

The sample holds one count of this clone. The CDR3 nucleotides are TGTGCCAGCAGCTCTCCGGCCGAGGGTAATCAGCCCCAGCATTTT. Encoded protein: CASSSPAEGNQPQHF. The chain couples TRBV7-9 to TRBJ1-5; D is unclear. The CDR3 contains 15 residues. The germline V gene has CDR1 SEHNR and CDR2 FQNEAQ (reference sequence). V lost 4 bases, J lost 4 bases, and 14 bases lay in between.

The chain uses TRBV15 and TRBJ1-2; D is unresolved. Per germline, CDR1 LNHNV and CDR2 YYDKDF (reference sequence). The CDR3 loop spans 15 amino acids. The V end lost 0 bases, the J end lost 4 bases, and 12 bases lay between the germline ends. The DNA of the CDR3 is TGTGCCACCAGCAGAGATTTGGGAGGGAGCTATGGCTACACCTTC. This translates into CATSRDLGGSYGYTF.

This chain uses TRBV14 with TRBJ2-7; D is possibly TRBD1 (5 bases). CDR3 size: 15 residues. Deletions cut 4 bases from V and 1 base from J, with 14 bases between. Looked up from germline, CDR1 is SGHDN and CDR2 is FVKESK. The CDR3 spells CASSPRTRSSYEQYF. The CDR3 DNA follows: TGTGCCAGCAGCCCCCGGACAAGGAGTTCCTACGAGCAGTACTTC.

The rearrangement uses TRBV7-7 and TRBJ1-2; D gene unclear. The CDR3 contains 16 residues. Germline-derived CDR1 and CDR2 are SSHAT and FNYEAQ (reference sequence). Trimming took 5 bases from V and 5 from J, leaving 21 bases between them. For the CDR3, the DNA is TGTGCCAGCAGCCCCTCCACCCCCAGGCGTCTTTATGGCTACACCTTC. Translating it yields CASSPSTPRRLYGYTF.

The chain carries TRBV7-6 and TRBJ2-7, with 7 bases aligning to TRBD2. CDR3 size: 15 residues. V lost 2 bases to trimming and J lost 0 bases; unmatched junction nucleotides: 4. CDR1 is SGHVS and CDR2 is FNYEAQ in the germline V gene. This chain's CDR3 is CASSLTGGPSYEQYF. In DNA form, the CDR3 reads TGTGCCAGCAGCTTAACGGGGGGTCCCTCCTACGAGCAGTACTTC.

CDR3 coding DNA: TGTGCCAGCAGCTTAGACGGGAGGCAGGACGGTTCTAGCACAGATACGCAGTATTTT. Residues: CASSLDGRQDGSSTDTQYF. The chain recombines TRBV7-8 with TRBJ2-3; 7 bases fit TRBD2. Looked up from germline, CDR1 is SGHVS and CDR2 is FQNEAQ. The CDR3 extends over 19 amino acids. Germline trimming cut 1 base from V and 0 bases from J; bases unmatched to any gene: 13.

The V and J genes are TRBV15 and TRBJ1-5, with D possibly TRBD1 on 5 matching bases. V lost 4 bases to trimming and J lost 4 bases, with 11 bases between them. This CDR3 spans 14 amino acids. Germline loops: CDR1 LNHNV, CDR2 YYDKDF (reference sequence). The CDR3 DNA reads TGTGCCACCAGCACGGTCAGGGAAAATCAGCCCCAGCATTTT. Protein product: CATSTVRENQPQHF.

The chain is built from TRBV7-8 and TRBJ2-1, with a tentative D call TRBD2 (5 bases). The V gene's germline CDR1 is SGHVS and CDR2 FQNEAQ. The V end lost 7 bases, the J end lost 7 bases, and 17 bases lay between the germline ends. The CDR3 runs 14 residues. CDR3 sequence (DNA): TGTGCCAGCATCCCAGCGCTAGCTTCGAATGAGCAGTTCTTC. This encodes CASIPALASNEQFF.

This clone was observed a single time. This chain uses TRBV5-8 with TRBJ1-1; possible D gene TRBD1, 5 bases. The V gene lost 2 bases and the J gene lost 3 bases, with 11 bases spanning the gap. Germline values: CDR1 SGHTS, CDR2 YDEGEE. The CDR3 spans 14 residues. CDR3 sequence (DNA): TGTGCCAGCAGCTTTTGGGGAGGGGACACTGAAGCTTTCTTT. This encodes CASSFWGGDTEAFF.

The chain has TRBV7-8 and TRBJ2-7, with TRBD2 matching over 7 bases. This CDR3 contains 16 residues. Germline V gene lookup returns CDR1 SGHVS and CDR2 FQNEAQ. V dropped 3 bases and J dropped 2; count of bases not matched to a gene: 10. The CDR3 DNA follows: TGTGCCAGCAGCTTTGGGGCGCGGGGGTCCGCCTACGAGCAGTACTTC. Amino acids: CASSFGARGSAYEQYF.

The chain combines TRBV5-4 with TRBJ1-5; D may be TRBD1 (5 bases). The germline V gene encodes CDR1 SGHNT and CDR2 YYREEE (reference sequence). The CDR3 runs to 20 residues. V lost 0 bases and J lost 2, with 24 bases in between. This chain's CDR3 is CASSLGGPKRGYVRNQPQHF. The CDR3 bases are TGTGCCAGCAGCTTGGGAGGGCCTAAGCGGGGGTATGTTCGCAATCAGCCCCAGCATTTT.

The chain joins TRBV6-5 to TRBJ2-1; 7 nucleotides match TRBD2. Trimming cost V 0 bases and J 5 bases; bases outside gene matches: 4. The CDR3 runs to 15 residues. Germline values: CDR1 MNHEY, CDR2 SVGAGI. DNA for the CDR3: TGTGCCAGCAGTTACTCGAGCGGGGCCCACAATGAGCAGTTCTTC. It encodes CASSYSSGAHNEQFF.

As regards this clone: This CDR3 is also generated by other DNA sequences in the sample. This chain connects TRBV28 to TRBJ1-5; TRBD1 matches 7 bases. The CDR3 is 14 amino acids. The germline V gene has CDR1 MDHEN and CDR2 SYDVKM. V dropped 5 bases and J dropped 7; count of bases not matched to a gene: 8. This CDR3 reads CASSPRQGGQPQHF. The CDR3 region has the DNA TGTGCCAGCAGTCCCCGACAGGGAGGCCAGCCCCAGCATTTT.